This entry features one TCR beta chain sequence. This specimen belongs to a study of OX40 agonist ivuxolimab in advanced cancers. The V and J ends lost 5 bases and 3 bases respectively, with 12 bases between them. Germline CDR1 is SNHLY and CDR2 is FYNNEI. This CDR3 contains 14 residues. The data were produced by immunoSEQ multiplex PCR, yet TCRdb's version contains in-frame clones alone and is incomplete. This sample has about 96,000 clones; under 85% occur once, and the top ten carry under 6.5%. Sequenced here: CD4+ or CD8+ T cells sorted from blood, sampled in a trial of the OX40 agonist ivuxolimab. The receptor was derived from an adult with an advanced solid tumor such as melanoma, head and neck, liver or kidney cancer. The chain recombines TRBV2 with TRBJ2-3; D remains unclear. The DNA for the CDR3 is TGTGCCAGCAGTCTCGTTCGGGCAACAGATACGCAGTATTTT. This sequence encodes CASSLVRATDTQYF.